The sample holds a few counts of the clone carrying this T cell receptor beta chain. As yet, its antigen is unknown. The germline gives CDR1 KGHSH, CDR2 LQKENI. This CDR3 has 16 amino acids. J was trimmed by 6 bases and V by 2 bases; bases with no gene match: 8. The sample is drawn from a study of metastatic and nonmetastatic thyroid tumors. Looking at the study overall: Repertoires from blood and tumor or nodule tissue of malignant and benign thyroid patients were compared. Study outcomes and limitations: It was reportedly found that TCR beta diversity was significantly higher in malignant thyroid tumors than in benign nodules, a difference seen in both blood and tumor samples.

Authors' data handling: Clinicopathological groups of papillary thyroid cancer showed CDR3 differences that were used to build a distant-metastasis classifier. TCRdb called clones again from the PCR reads with MiXCR. TCRdb's processing, not the authors', yielded these V and J calls. The sample shows 35,000 to 50,000 clones, about 12% of them seen only once. Until they underwent thyroid surgery, no patient had received any treatment. The sequenced material came from blood. This chain links TRBV18 with TRBJ2-1; 9 nucleotides align to TRBD2. The TCR sequence derives from a male donor with papillary thyroid cancer or a benign thyroid nodule (not recorded which). Some clones in this sample may be carry-over from other donors' samples. CDR3 sequence: CASSPNSGRLFNEQFF. For the CDR3, the DNA is TGTGCCAGCTCACCAAACAGCGGGAGGTTATTCAATGAGCAGTTCTTC.